The sequence of this T cell receptor beta chain was determined in a study of control samples from healthy donors and cancer patients. Produced via immunoSEQ multiplex PCR; TCRdb's table is partial and in-frame only. The sample records around 55,000 clones, over 75% being singletons. CDR3 length equals 14 residues. Germline V gene sequence: CDR1 SGHAT, CDR2 FQNNGV. Trimming shortened V by 5 bases and J by 1 base, and 6 bases separated the two germline ends. The chain is built from TRBV11-2 and TRBJ2-6; D is undetermined. This receptor was obtained from a man aged 45-60 years in good health. Sequencing was carried out using blood. In nucleotides, the CDR3 is TGTGCCAGCAGCCCCCGGTCTGGGGCCAACGTCCTGACTTTC. Its translation is CASSPRSGANVLTF. Full variable domain (outside the CDR3, taken from reference TRBV11-2 and TRBJ2-6): EAGVAQSPRYKIIEKRQSVAFWCNPISGHATLYWYQQILGQGPKLLIQFQNNGVVDDSQLPKDRFSAERLKGVDSTLKIQPAKLEDSAVYLCASSPRSGANVLTFGAGSRLTVL.